One and the same sample provided the 24 T cell receptor beta chains below, sequenced in a study of identical twins. TCRdb recomputed calls from the 5' RACE reads with MiXCR, one row per CDR3 protein. The sample includes 500,000 or so distinct CDR3 sequences, approximately 15% of them seen just once. These data are also associated with another study on yellow fever vaccine responses in identical twins.

The sequencing input was CD4+ T cells sorted from blood. These receptors originate from a woman aged 18-29 years in good health.

This clonotype was seen a handful of times. The chain combines TRBV5-5 with TRBJ2-6; D is undetermined. V dropped 5 bases and J dropped 0 bases, with 15 bases sitting between them. Germline loops: CDR1 SGHKS, CDR2 YYEKEE (reference sequence). This CDR3 comprises 17 residues. In DNA form, the CDR3 reads TGTGCCAGCAGTCCCGTCGGACGGAGCTCTGGGGCCAACGTCCTGACTTTC. Translating it yields CASSPVGRSSGANVLTF.

This clonotype has just a few counts. At one of its ends the junction is not consistent with the germline gene, which may arise from a read error. The V gene is TRBV6-1, the J gene TRBJ1-5; TRBD1 matches at 9 bases. Germline assignment: CDR1 MNHNS and CDR2 SASEGT. The CDR3 is made up of 15 amino acids. CDR3: CASREDRGSNQPQHF. DNA for the CDR3: TGTGCCAGCAGGGAAGACAGGGGGAGCAATCAGCCCCAGCATTTT.

This clonotype was seen many times. The V gene is TRBV7-9, the J gene TRBJ2-7; a possible D gene is TRBD1 (6 bases). CDR1 and CDR2 from the germline V gene are SEHNR and FQNEAQ (reference sequence). The V and J ends lost 2 bases and 6 bases respectively, with 17 bases between them. This CDR3 comprises 15 residues. As DNA, the CDR3 is TGTGCCAGCAGCTTAATGGTGGACAGTCTCGGCGAGCAGTACTTC. Protein product: CASSLMVDSLGEQYF.

The chain has TRBV18 and TRBJ2-1; TRBD2 might be the D (5 bases). CDR3 length: 15 amino acids. CDR1 and CDR2 (germline): KGHSH, LQKENI. V lost 6 bases to trimming and J lost 0 bases, with 12 bases between them. DNA for the CDR3: TGTGCCAGCTCCCCCTACAGCGGCTCCTACAATGAGCAGTTCTTC. Translated, it gives CASSPYSGSYNEQFF.

This chain links TRBV7-2 with TRBJ2-7; D not resolved. Germline-derived CDR1 and CDR2 are SGHTA and FQGNSA. V was cut by 2 bases and J by 2 bases, with 7 bases left in between. The CDR3 has 13 residues. The CDR3 sequence: CASSLRLTYEQYF. As DNA, the CDR3 is TGTGCCAGCAGCTTAAGACTTACCTACGAGCAGTACTTC.

The rearrangement joins TRBV6-4 to TRBJ1-2, with D perhaps matching TRBD1 (5 bases). Trimming pared 6 bases from V and 4 bases from J, leaving 30 bases between. The CDR3 contains 19 residues. Germline V gene data show CDR1 as MRHNA and CDR2 as SNTAGT. CDR3 amino acids: CASRDTLPGPRAGSYGYTF. The CDR3 DNA is TGTGCCAGCAGGGACACACTTCCGGGCCCCCGCGCGGGGTCCTATGGCTACACCTTC.

This clonotype showed up just once. This chain joins TRBV5-6 and TRBJ1-6, with a tentative D call TRBD1 (5 bases). This CDR3 has 16 residues. The V end was cut by 4 bases, the J end by 10 bases, with 21 bases between. Germline V gives CDR1 SGHDT, CDR2 YYEEEE. CDR3 bases: TGTGCCAGCAGCCCCGCGGGACGGGCCCATGGATCACCCCTCCACTTT. This codes for CASSPAGRAHGSPLHF.

This clonotype was counted at least ten times. CDR3 sequence: CASSLAEYQETQYF. The CDR3 bases are TGTGCCAGCAGTTTAGCGGAGTACCAAGAGACCCAGTACTTC. This chain joins TRBV12-3 or TRBV12-4 and TRBJ2-5; D is undetermined. This CDR3 has 14 residues. Trimming took off 0 bases at V and 0 bases at J, with 5 bases between the two ends.

The chain has TRBV12-3 or TRBV12-4 and TRBJ1-5; 7 bases fit TRBD1. The CDR3 consists of 14 residues. V shed 8 bases, J shed 6 bases, and the junction held 10 bases outside the gene matches. The DNA for the CDR3 is TGTGCCAGCGGTCTCGCAGGGGGGGGTCAGCCCCAGCATTTT. The encoded protein is CASGLAGGGQPQHF.

The V gene is TRBV2, the J gene TRBJ2-5, with 14 bases identical to TRBD2. Germline values: CDR1 SNHLY, CDR2 FYNNEI. J lost 3 bases, V lost 7 bases, and 4 bases had no gene match. The CDR3 is 15 amino acids. The DNA of the CDR3 is TGTGCCAGCAATGGACTAGCGGGGGGCAAAGAGACCCAGTACTTC. Translating gives CASNGLAGGKETQYF.

The chain is built from TRBV5-1 and TRBJ2-6, with no clear D. Germline lookup yields CDR1 SGHRS and CDR2 YFSETQ. Trimming cost V 6 bases and J 0 bases, with 10 bases left between them. The CDR3 has 15 amino acids. The CDR3 region has the DNA TGCGCCAGCAAGGCAGCCTCCTCTGGGGCCAACGTCCTGACTTTC. Translating it yields CASKAASSGANVLTF.

The chain links TRBV12-3 or TRBV12-4 to TRBJ2-7, with no clear D. Trimming took 2 bases from V and 6 from J, leaving 20 bases between them. This CDR3 has 16 amino acids. The CDR3 sequence: CASSLFGGNAKGEQYF. CDR3 DNA: TGTGCCAGCAGTTTATTCGGCGGAAACGCAAAGGGCGAGCAGTACTTC.

CDR3 sequence reads: CSVANRDFMNTEAFF. As DNA, the CDR3 is TGCAGCGTCGCCAACAGGGACTTTATGAACACTGAAGCTTTCTTT. The chain combines TRBV29-1 with TRBJ1-1; a weak D match, TRBD1 (6 bases). Germline V gene data show CDR1 as SQVTM and CDR2 as ANQGSEA. V was trimmed by 6 bases and J by 0 bases, leaving 17 bases between them. The CDR3 has 15 amino acids.

In this sample, this clonotype turned up a few times. The chain recombines TRBV12-3 or TRBV12-4 with TRBJ1-2; TRBD1 matches at 8 bases. The junction had 7 bases not matched to a gene; V was cut back by 8 bases and J by 5 bases. The CDR3 is made up of 13 amino acids. The CDR3 region is CASQQDRVYGYTF. CDR3 nucleotides: TGTGCCAGCCAACAGGACAGGGTTTATGGCTACACCTTC.

There are a few counts of this clonotype. The gene calls are TRBV6-2 or TRBV6-3 and TRBJ2-5; 11 bases map to TRBD2. The CDR3 spans 15 residues. Germline-derived CDR1 and CDR2 are MNHEY and SVGEGT. V shed 7 bases and J 0 bases; nucleotides not matched to a gene: 4. Written as DNA, the CDR3 is TGTGCCAGCAAGGGACTAGCGGACCACCAAGAGACCCAGTACTTC. This codes for CASKGLADHQETQYF.

This clonotype occurred many times. V and J are TRBV14 and TRBJ1-1; D possibly corresponds to TRBD1 (6 bases). V was pared by 5 bases and J by 0 bases, with 16 bases between. There are 16 residues in the CDR3. Germline V lookup: CDR1 SGHDN, CDR2 FVKESK. The CDR3 loop is CASSWTDRIMNTEAFF. The CDR3 coding sequence is TGTGCCAGCAGCTGGACGGACAGAATAATGAACACTGAAGCTTTCTTT. Based on the CDR3 plus reference TRBV14 and TRBJ1-1, the full variable domain is EAGVTQFPSHSVIEKGQTVTLRCDPISGHDNLYWYRRVMGKEIKFLLHFVKESKQDESGMPNNRFLAERTGGTYSTLKVQPAELEDSGVYFCASSWTDRIMNTEAFFGQGTRLTVV.

This clonotype was counted only a few times. The V gene is TRBV27, the J gene TRBJ2-1; tentative D call: TRBD2 (6 bases). This CDR3 contains 18 residues. The ends were cut back, 7 bases at V and 2 bases at J, with 24 bases in the middle. The V gene's germline CDR1 is MNHEY and CDR2 SMNVEV (reference sequence). The CDR3 DNA follows: TGTGCCAGCATACACACCCCGCCCCTAGCGTCGGCCTACAATGAGCAGTTCTTC. Amino acid sequence: CASIHTPPLASAYNEQFF.

This clonotype came up a few times. The chain recombines TRBV28 with TRBJ1-4; D call uncertain. Germline-derived CDR1 and CDR2 are MDHEN and SYDVKM. This CDR3 contains 12 residues. Trimming shortened V by 2 bases and J by 8 bases, and 6 bases separated the two germline ends. For the CDR3, the DNA is TGTGCCAGCAGTTTAAATCGGGAAAAACTGTTTTTT. Amino acids: CASSLNREKLFF.

This clonotype was observed a few times. The V gene is TRBV5-6, the J gene TRBJ2-1, with no clear D. The CDR3 loop spans 14 amino acids. V lost 4 bases to trimming and J lost 2 bases, with 10 bases between them. Germline lookup yields CDR1 SGHDT and CDR2 YYEEEE. CDR3 sequence: CASSHTSPYNEQFF. DNA of the CDR3: TGTGCCAGCAGCCACACGAGTCCCTACAATGAGCAGTTCTTC. The full variable domain, completed using reference TRBV5-6 and TRBJ2-1, is DAGVTQSPTHLIKTRGQQVTLRCSPKSGHDTVSWYQQALGQGPQFIFQYYEEEERQRGNFPDRFSGHQFPNYSSELNVNALLLGDSALYLCASSHTSPYNEQFFGPGTRLTVL.

The chain combines TRBV7-9 with TRBJ2-2; TRBD2 is a possible D gene (7 bases). The CDR3 spans 15 residues. The V gene's germline CDR1 is SEHNR and CDR2 FQNEAQ (reference sequence). V lost 4 bases and J lost 5, with 14 bases in between. The CDR3 DNA sequence: TGTGCCAGCAGCTCCAGCGGGACATTGACCGGGGAGCTGTTTTTT. The encoded protein is CASSSSGTLTGELFF.

This clonotype has just a few counts. The chain has TRBV28 and TRBJ2-7, with D maybe TRBD2 (5 bases). CDR1 and CDR2 from the germline V gene are MDHEN and SYDVKM. Deletions cut 6 bases from V and 0 bases from J, with 18 bases between. This CDR3 has 16 residues. CDR3 DNA sequence: TGTGCCAGCAGCCTCCCGGGATCTCCCATCTCCTACGAGCAGTACTTC. This sequence encodes CASSLPGSPISYEQYF.

V usage is TRBV27 and J usage is TRBJ2-7; possibly TRBD1 for D (6 bases). Trimming took off 3 bases at V and 5 bases at J, with 17 bases between the two ends. The germline gives CDR1 MNHEY, CDR2 SMNVEV (reference sequence). This CDR3 has 15 residues. In DNA, the CDR3 is TGTGCCAGCAGTTTCGGACAGTCCCCTCCCCACGAGCAGTACTTC. Its translation is CASSFGQSPPHEQYF.

The chain has TRBV6-5 and TRBJ2-3; the D gene could be TRBD1 or TRBD2 (5 bases each). Germline V gene data show CDR1 as MNHEY and CDR2 as SVGAGI. The CDR3 is 14 residues long. Between the trimmed V and J ends, which lost 2 bases and 2 bases, there was a span of 8 bases. CDR3 amino acids: CASSYGGNTDTQYF. CDR3 coding DNA: TGTGCCAGCAGTTACGGGGGTAACACAGATACGCAGTATTTT.

This clonotype was seen more than once but under ten times. The V and J genes are TRBV6-5 and TRBJ2-3, with D tentatively TRBD2 (6 bases). V dropped 4 bases and J dropped 6 bases, with 8 bases sitting between them. The germline gives CDR1 MNHEY, CDR2 SVGAGI. CDR3 length: 12 residues. DNA for the CDR3: TGTGCCAGCAGTTCGGAGGGGGATACGCAGTATTTT. Amino acid sequence: CASSSEGDTQYF.